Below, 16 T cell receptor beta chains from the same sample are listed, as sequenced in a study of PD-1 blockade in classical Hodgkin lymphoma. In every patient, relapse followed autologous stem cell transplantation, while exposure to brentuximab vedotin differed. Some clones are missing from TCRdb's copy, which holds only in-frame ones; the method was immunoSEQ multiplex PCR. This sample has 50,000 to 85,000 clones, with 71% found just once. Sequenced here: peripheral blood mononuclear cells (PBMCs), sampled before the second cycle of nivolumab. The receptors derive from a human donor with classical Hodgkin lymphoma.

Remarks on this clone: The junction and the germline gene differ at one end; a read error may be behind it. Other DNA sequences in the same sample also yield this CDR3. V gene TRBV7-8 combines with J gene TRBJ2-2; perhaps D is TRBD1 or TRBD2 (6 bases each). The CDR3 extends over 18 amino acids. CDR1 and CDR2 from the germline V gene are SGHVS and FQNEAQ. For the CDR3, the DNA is TGCGCCAGCAGCTTAGAAGGGGGGCACATCGCGAACACCGGGGAGCTGTTTTTT. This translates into CASSLEGGHIANTGELFF.

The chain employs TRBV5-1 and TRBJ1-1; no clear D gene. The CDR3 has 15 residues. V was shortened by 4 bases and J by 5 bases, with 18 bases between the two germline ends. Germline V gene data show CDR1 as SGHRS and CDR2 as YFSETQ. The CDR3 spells CASSPMTLVETEAFF. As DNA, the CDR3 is TGCGCCAGCAGCCCAATGACCCTGGTAGAGACTGAAGCTTTCTTT.

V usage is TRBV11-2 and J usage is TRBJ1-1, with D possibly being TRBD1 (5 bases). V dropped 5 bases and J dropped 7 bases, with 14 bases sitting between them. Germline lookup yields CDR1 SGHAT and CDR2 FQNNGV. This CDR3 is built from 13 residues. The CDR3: CASSLRGGVEAFF. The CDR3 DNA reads TGTGCCAGCAGCCTCCGCGGGGGGGTTGAAGCTTTCTTT.

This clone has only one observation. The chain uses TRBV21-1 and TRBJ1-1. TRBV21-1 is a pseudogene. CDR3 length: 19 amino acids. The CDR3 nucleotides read TGTGCCAGCAGCAAGGCTAAAGGAGGGCTCACTGAAAGGAGGACTGAAGCTTTCTTT. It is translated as CASSKAKGGLTERRTEAFF.

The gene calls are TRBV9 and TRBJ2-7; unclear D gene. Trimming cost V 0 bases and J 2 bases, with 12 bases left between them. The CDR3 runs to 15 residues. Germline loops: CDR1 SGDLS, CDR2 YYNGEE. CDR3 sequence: CASSVVAGSAYEQYF. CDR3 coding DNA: TGTGCCAGCAGCGTAGTGGCAGGTTCAGCCTACGAGCAGTACTTC. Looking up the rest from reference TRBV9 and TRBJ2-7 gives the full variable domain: DSGVTQTPKHLITATGQRVTLRCSPRSGDLSVYWYQQSLDQGLQFLIQYYNGEERAKGNILERFSAQQFPDLHSELNLSSLELGDSALYFCASSVVAGSAYEQYFGPGTRLTVT.

DNA for the CDR3: TGTGCCAGCAGCAAAGAAATTGAGCGGGGTAGACAAGAGACCCAGTACTTC. Translation: CASSKEIERGRQETQYF. This chain connects TRBV21-1 to TRBJ2-5; the tabulated D call, TRBD2, remains unverified against the DNA. TRBV21-1 is annotated as a pseudogene. The CDR3 extends over 17 amino acids.

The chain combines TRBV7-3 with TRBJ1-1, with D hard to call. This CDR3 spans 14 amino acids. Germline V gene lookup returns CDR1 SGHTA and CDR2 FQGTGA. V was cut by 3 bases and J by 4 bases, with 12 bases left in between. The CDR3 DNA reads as TGTGCCAGCAGCTTGGGAGCTTCGAGCACTGAAGCTTTCTTT. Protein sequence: CASSLGASSTEAFF.

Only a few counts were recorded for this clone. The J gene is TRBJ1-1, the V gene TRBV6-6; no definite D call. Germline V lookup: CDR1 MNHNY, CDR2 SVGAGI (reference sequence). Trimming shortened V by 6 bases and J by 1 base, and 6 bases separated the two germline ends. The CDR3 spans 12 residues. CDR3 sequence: CASSPGNTEAFF. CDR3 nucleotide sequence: TGTGCCAGCAGCCCCGGGAACACTGAAGCTTTCTTT.

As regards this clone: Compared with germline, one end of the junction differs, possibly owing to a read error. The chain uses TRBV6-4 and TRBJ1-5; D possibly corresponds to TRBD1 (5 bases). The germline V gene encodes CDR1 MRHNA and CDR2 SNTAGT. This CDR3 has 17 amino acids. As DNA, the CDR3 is TGTGCCAGCAGGGACTGGGACTCAAGATCTAGCAATCAGCCCCAGCATTTT. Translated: CASRDWDSRSSNQPQHF.

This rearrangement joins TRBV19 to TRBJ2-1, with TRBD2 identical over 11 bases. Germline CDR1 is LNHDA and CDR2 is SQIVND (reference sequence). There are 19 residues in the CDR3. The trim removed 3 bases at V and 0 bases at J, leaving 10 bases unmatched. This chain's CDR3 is CASSMRGLAVLSSYNEQFF. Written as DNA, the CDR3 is TGTGCCAGTAGTATGAGGGGACTAGCGGTACTTAGCTCCTACAATGAGCAGTTCTTC.

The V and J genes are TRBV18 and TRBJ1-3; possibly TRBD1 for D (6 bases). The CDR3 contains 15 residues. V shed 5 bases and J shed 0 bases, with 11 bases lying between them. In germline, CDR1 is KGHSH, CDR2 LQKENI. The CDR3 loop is CASSVTGHSGNTIYF. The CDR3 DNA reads TGTGCCAGCTCAGTGACAGGCCACTCTGGAAACACCATATATTTT.

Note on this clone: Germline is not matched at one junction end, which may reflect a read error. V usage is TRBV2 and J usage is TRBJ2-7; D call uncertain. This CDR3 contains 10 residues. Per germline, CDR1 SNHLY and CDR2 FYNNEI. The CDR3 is CASSENYANF. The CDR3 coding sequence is TGTGCCAGCAGTGAAAATTACGCAAACTTC.

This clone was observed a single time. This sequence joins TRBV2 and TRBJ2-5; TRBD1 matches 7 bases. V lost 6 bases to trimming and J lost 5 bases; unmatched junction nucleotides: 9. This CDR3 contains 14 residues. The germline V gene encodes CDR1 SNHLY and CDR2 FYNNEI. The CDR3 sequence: CASRMDRTAETQYF. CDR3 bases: TGTGCCAGCAGGATGGACAGGACGGCGGAGACCCAGTACTTC.

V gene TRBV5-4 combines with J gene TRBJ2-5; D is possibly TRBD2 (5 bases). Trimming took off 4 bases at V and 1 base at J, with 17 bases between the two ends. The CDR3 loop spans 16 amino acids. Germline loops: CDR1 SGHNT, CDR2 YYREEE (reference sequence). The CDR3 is CASSIGLGWGQETQYF. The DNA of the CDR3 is TGTGCCAGCAGCATCGGACTCGGCTGGGGCCAAGAGACCCAGTACTTC.

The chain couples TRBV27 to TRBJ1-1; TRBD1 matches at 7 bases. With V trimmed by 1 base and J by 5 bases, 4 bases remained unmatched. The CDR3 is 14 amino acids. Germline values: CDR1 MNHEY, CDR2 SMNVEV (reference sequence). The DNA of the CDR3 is TGTGCCAGCAGTTTATTCGCAGGGGGAACTGAAGCTTTCTTT. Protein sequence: CASSLFAGGTEAFF.

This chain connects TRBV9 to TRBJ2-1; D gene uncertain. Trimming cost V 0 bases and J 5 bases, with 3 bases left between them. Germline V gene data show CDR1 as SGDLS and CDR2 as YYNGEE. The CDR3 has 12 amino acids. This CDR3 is CASSVENNEQFF. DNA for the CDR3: TGTGCCAGCAGCGTAGAGAACAATGAGCAGTTCTTC.